This T cell receptor beta chain was retrieved from a study of lung T cells in sarcoidosis with Löfgren's syndrome. This clonotype was seen many times. The V and J ends lost 0 bases and 10 bases respectively, with 5 bases between them. The germline V gene has CDR1 SGHRS and CDR2 YFSETQ. This CDR3 region has 11 residues. TCRdb ran MiXCR on the reads and lists one entry per CDR3 protein. The data contain 60,000 to 70,000 distinct CDR3 sequences, 21% of them singletons. The sample taken for sequencing was CD4+ T cells from PBMCs. This clonotype was obtained from a human donor with sarcoidosis (Löfgren's syndrome or another form), or a control subject (not recorded which). The rearrangement links TRBV5-1 to TRBJ2-1; D ambiguous. CDR3 sequence: CASSLVREQFF. DNA for the CDR3: TGCGCCAGCAGCTTGGTGCGGGAGCAGTTCTTC.